Presented here are 8 T cell receptor beta chains from one specimen sequenced in a study of blood T cell repertoires in COVID-19. Profiled with immunoSEQ multiplex PCR; TCRdb holds only in-frame clones, not every one. Of roughly 200,000 clones listed, about 84% were seen once; the top ten hold under 10%. Sequencing was performed on peripheral blood. These receptors all stem from an elderly woman with COVID-19, enrolled during active disease.

V and J are TRBV7-8 and TRBJ2-1; D uncertain. In germline, CDR1 is SGHVS, CDR2 FQNEAQ. The CDR3 is 15 amino acids. The V end was cut by 5 bases, the J end by 4 bases, with 15 bases between. The CDR3 region has the DNA TGTGCCAGCAGCCGAGGCTTCGCGTCTTACAATGAGCAGTTCTTC. Protein product: CASSRGFASYNEQFF. The full variable domain, its missing parts supplied by reference TRBV7-8 and TRBJ2-1, is GAGVSQSPRYKVAKRGQDVALRCDPISGHVSLFWYQQALGQGPEFLTYFQNEAQLDKSGLPSDRFFAERPEGSVSTLKIQRTQQEDSAVYLCASSRGFASYNEQFFGPGTRLTVL.

This clone occurred a few times. The CDR3 region is CASGPGRQGGQPQHF. The CDR3 DNA reads TGCGCCAGCGGCCCAGGGCGGCAGGGCGGACAGCCCCAGCATTTT. This sequence joins TRBV23-1 and TRBJ1-5; maybe TRBD1 (5 bases). TRBV23-1 is classed as an ORF, of uncertain function. Trimming shortened V by 8 bases and J by 7 bases, and 21 bases separated the two germline ends. The CDR3 has 15 amino acids.

There are a few counts of this clone. The chain combines TRBV7-2 with TRBJ1-5; a possible D gene is TRBD1 (5 bases). Germline-derived CDR1 and CDR2 are SGHTA and FQGNSA. CDR3 size: 14 residues. V lost 4 bases and J lost 3, with 10 bases in between. CDR3 nucleotide sequence: TGTGCCAGCAGCTCCCCGACAGACAATCAGCCCCAGCATTTT. Translation gives CASSSPTDNQPQHF.

The J gene is TRBJ2-3, the V gene TRBV9, with D maybe TRBD1 (6 bases). The V gene's germline CDR1 is SGDLS and CDR2 YYNGEE. The CDR3 is made up of 13 amino acids. V shed 4 bases and J shed 5 bases, with 11 bases lying between them. Written as DNA, the CDR3 is TGTGCCAGCAGCCAGGGGAGCGGAGATACGCAGTATTTT. It translates to CASSQGSGDTQYF. Full variable domain (outside the CDR3, taken from reference TRBV9 and TRBJ2-3): DSGVTQTPKHLITATGQRVTLRCSPRSGDLSVYWYQQSLDQGLQFLIQYYNGEERAKGNILERFSAQQFPDLHSELNLSSLELGDSALYFCASSQGSGDTQYFGPGTRLTVL.

As DNA, the CDR3 is TGTGCCAGCAGTCGTGAAAGGCGGACTGAAGCTTTCTTT. Translated: CASSRERRTEAFF. V is TRBV14 and J is TRBJ1-1, with D unresolved. Trimming stripped 6 bases from V and 5 bases from J, with 13 bases between. From germline, CDR1 is SGHDN and CDR2 FVKESK. The CDR3 has 13 residues.

The V and J genes are TRBV2 and TRBJ2-5; D is uncertain. The CDR3 totals 13 residues. V lost 5 bases and J 4 bases, leaving 11 bases between the germline ends. Germline V CDR1 and CDR2: SNHLY, FYNNEI. CDR3 protein: CASSIYGGETQYF. CDR3 nucleotide sequence: TGTGCCAGCAGTATATACGGCGGAGAGACCCAGTACTTC.

The table lists this clone with a few counts. This chain uses TRBV3-1 (or the pseudogene TRBV3-2) with TRBJ2-4; D gene unclear. Germline lookup yields CDR1 LGHDT and CDR2 YNNKEL (reference sequence). V was clipped by 11 bases and J by 3 bases, with 14 bases between them. The CDR3 is 13 residues long. CDR3 bases: TGTGCCGTCAAAACTCCCGTCAAAAACATTCAGTACTTC. This gives the protein CAVKTPVKNIQYF.

This sequence joins TRBV25-1 and TRBJ1-1; D ambiguous. CDR3 length: 13 amino acids. The germline V and J ends were trimmed by 5 bases and 3 bases, with 10 bases remaining between them. CDR1 is MGHDK and CDR2 is SYGVNS in the germline V gene. The CDR3 DNA is TGTGCCAGCAGTATGTCGCCGGACACTGAAGCTTTCTTT. Translated, it gives CASSMSPDTEAFF.